These 11 T cell receptor beta chains came from one sample sequenced in a study of CD8 T cells in ankylosing spondylitis. Each CDR3 protein is one row after TCRdb ran MiXCR on the 5' RACE reads. The table includes 100,000 to 150,000 distinct CDR3 sequences, 7% to 10% detected once. Sequencing used blood, either unsorted or a sorted T cell fraction (not recorded which). All receptors come from a male donor with ankylosing spondylitis or in good health (not recorded which).

This clonotype appeared many times. The genes are TRBV5-1 and TRBJ2-5; D remains unclear. CDR3 length: 13 residues. Germline CDR1 SGHRS, CDR2 YFSETQ. V lost 4 bases and J 5 bases, leaving 12 bases between the germline ends. The CDR3 DNA reads as TGCGCCAGCAGCAATGTGGTTGGGGAGACCCAGTACTTC. Its protein is CASSNVVGETQYF.

The V call is TRBV29-1, the J call TRBJ2-1; TRBD2 agrees at 12 bases. The germline V gene encodes CDR1 SQVTM and CDR2 ANQGSEA. J was trimmed by 6 bases and V by 7 bases; bases with no gene match: 7. The CDR3 is 14 residues long. The DNA of the CDR3 is TGCAGCGGTTCACTAGCGGGAGGTAGCAATGAGCAGTTCTTC. Translating it yields CSGSLAGGSNEQFF.

This clonotype was counted many times. The V and J genes are TRBV5-1 and TRBJ1-1; a weak D match, TRBD1 (6 bases). Trimming stripped 4 bases from V and 12 bases from J, with 19 bases between. Germline V gives CDR1 SGHRS, CDR2 YFSETQ. This CDR3 spans 13 amino acids. For the CDR3, the DNA is TGCGCCAGCAGCCCCCCGGGACAACGCCTTCCTTTCTTT. Translation gives CASSPPGQRLPFF.

The chain links TRBV30 to TRBJ1-3, with a tentative D call TRBD1 (5 bases). The V and J ends lost 4 bases and 0 bases respectively, with 10 bases between them. Germline V CDR1 and CDR2: GTSNPN, SVGIG (reference sequence). The CDR3 extends over 14 amino acids. CDR3 in amino acids: CAWTKGYSGNTIYF. In DNA, the CDR3 is TGTGCCTGGACCAAGGGGTACTCTGGAAACACCATATATTTT.

This clonotype showed up many times. The genes are TRBV7-2 and TRBJ2-1; unclear D gene. Trimming left V 1 base short and J 2 bases short, with 6 bases between. Germline V gene data show CDR1 as SGHTA and CDR2 as FQGNSA. The CDR3 extends over 14 amino acids. The CDR3 sequence is CASSLDAAYNEQFF. In DNA, the CDR3 is TGTGCCAGCAGCTTAGACGCGGCCTACAATGAGCAGTTCTTC.

The sample holds many counts of this clonotype. DNA for the CDR3: TGTGCCAGCAGCCGCCTCGGACGATCCTACAATGAGCAGTTCTTC. Protein product: CASSRLGRSYNEQFF. This sequence joins TRBV7-8 and TRBJ2-1; D unclear. The germline V and J ends were trimmed by 5 bases and 1 base, with 12 bases remaining between them. This CDR3 has 15 amino acids. The germline V gene encodes CDR1 SGHVS and CDR2 FQNEAQ.

This clonotype was found many times. The chain recombines TRBV6-1 with TRBJ2-3, with 10 nucleotides matching TRBD2. The CDR3 consists of 15 residues. CDR1 and CDR2 (germline): MNHNS, SASEGT. The J segment lost 3 bases and the V segment lost 6 bases, leaving 6 bases of the junction unmatched. CDR3 loop: CASSIAGGYTDTQYF. The CDR3 nucleotides read TGTGCCAGCAGCATAGCGGGAGGTTATACAGATACGCAGTATTTT.

The sample holds a few counts of this clonotype. V is TRBV6-1 and J is TRBJ2-1; 11 bases fit TRBD1. The germline CDR1 and CDR2 sequences are MNHNS and SASEGT. The V and J ends lost 5 bases and 8 bases, in that order; junction bases with no gene match: 17. This CDR3 comprises 18 residues. CDR3 residues: CASSRGTGGVGLPDEQFF. CDR3 nucleotides: TGTGCCAGCAGTCGCGGGACAGGGGGAGTGGGACTACCGGATGAGCAGTTCTTC.

In its sample, this clonotype was seen many times. V is TRBV29-1 and J is TRBJ2-7, with TRBD1 matching over 10 bases. J lost 5 bases, V lost 7 bases, and 5 bases had no gene match. The CDR3 extends over 12 amino acids. Germline CDR1 SQVTM, CDR2 ANQGSEA. DNA of the CDR3: TGCAGCGCAAGACAGGGGGCCGACGAGCAGTACTTC. Protein sequence: CSARQGADEQYF.

This clonotype appeared many times. The chain uses TRBV5-1 and TRBJ2-7; D call uncertain. The V and J ends lost 6 bases and 3 bases respectively, with 13 bases between them. Germline V gene sequence: CDR1 SGHRS, CDR2 YFSETQ. The CDR3 covers 13 residues. As DNA, the CDR3 is TGCGCCAGCAAATCGGGTATCGGCTACGAGCAGTACTTC. Its protein is CASKSGIGYEQYF.

There are a few counts of this clonotype. The V gene is TRBV3-1, the J gene TRBJ1-3, with D unresolved. The V gene lost 0 bases and the J gene lost 1 base, with 16 bases spanning the gap. Germline V gene sequence: CDR1 LGHDT, CDR2 YNNKEL (reference sequence). There are 18 residues in the CDR3. The CDR3 sequence: CASSQEPTRFGSGNTIYF. The CDR3 bases are TGTGCCAGCAGCCAAGAACCTACTAGATTCGGTTCTGGAAACACCATATATTTT.